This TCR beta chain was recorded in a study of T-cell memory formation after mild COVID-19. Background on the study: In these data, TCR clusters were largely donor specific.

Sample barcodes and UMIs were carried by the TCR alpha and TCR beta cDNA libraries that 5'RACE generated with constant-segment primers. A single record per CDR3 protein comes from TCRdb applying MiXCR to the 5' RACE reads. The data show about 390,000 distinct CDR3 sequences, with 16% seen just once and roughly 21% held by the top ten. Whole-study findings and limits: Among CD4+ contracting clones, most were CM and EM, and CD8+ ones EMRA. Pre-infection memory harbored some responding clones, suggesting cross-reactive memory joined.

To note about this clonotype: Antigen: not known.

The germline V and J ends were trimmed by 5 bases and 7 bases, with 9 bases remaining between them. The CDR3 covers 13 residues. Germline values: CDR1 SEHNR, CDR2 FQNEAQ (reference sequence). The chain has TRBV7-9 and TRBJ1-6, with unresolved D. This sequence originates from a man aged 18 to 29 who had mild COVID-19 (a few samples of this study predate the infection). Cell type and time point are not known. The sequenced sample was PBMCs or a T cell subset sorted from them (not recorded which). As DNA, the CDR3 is TGTGCCAGCAGCGCGGGTCCAAATTCACCCCTCCACTTT. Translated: CASSAGPNSPLHF.